The 4 T cell receptor beta chains in this list originate from one sample, sequenced in a study of low-dose radiotherapy and immunotherapy resistance in tumors. TRAV- and TRBV-specific primers, spanning alpha and beta chains, primed first-strand cDNA. Amplification, which lasted 15 to 20 PCR cycles, used a constant-region primer and V-primer adapter to amplify TCRs. Each CDR3 protein gets one entry after TCRdb re-called the reads with MiXCR. Counted here are roughly 38,000 distinct CDR3 sequences, about a fifth occurring once; the ten biggest clones make up about a tenth. Specified time point: after trial treatment. The treatment was: LDRT plus nivolumab, ipilimumab, low-dose cyclophosphamide and aspirin (RACIN trial). This sample comprised PBMCs, obtained after low-dose radiotherapy plus immunotherapy. The receptors were gathered from a female donor with ovarian cancer.

On this clonotype itself: A far bigger clonotype differs at one base, so this is likely a read error. The chain joins TRBV18 to TRBJ2-7; no clear D. The CDR3 has 14 amino acids. Germline-derived CDR1 and CDR2 are KGHSH and LQKENI. V lost 1 base to trimming and J lost 7 bases, with 14 bases between them. The CDR3 nucleotides are TGTGCCAGCTCACCACAAGGTCCTGTAAATGAGCAGTACTTC. It specifies CASSPQGPVNEQYF.

This clonotype was observed at least ten times. This chain uses TRBV6-6 with TRBJ1-3; D remains unclear. This CDR3 spans 14 amino acids. V gave up 8 bases and J gave up 0 bases, with 11 bases separating them. Germline V CDR1 and CDR2: MNHNY, SVGAGI (reference sequence). CDR3 sequence: CASVGGLSGNTIYF. The DNA of the CDR3 is TGTGCCAGCGTTGGAGGGCTCTCTGGAAACACCATATATTTT.

This clonotype was found many times. The chain is built from TRBV4-1 and TRBJ2-3; D is possibly TRBD2 (7 bases). CDR1 is MGHRA and CDR2 is YSYEKL in the germline V gene. V was trimmed by 3 bases and J by 0 bases, leaving 13 bases between them. The CDR3 runs to 16 residues. The CDR3 DNA is TGCGCCAGCAGCCAGAGGGGGGGGCTAAGCACAGATACGCAGTATTTT. Translated: CASSQRGGLSTDTQYF.

As concerns this clonotype: This probably arose from a read error, given a far larger clone one base away. V is TRBV7-6 and J is TRBJ2-7, with D maybe TRBD1 (5 bases). Germline values: CDR1 SGHVS, CDR2 FNYEAQ. This CDR3 comprises 12 residues. The CDR3 sequence is CAISSGQGQQYF. CDR3 sequence (DNA): TGTGCCATCAGCTCCGGGCAGGGCCAGCAGTACTTC.